The 11 T cell receptor beta chains reported below all come from one sample, sequenced in a study of a mutant IDH1 vaccine in newly diagnosed glioma. Noted time point: week 5, during vaccination. Vaccine doses each comprised 300 ug of mutant IDH1 20-mer peptide, with topical imiquimod. These receptors' antigens are unknown. Profiling relied on immunoSEQ multiplex PCR, and the TCRdb table lists in-frame clones only, not all of them. This repertoire shows approximately 32,000 clones, about three fifths found once; its top ten account for 11%. The sequences come from PBMCs, collected from a glioma patient whose treatment included an IDH1 peptide vaccine. The receptor source for this set is a woman under 30 with glioma.

V and J are TRBV7-8 and TRBJ1-3; the match to TRBD1 covers 7 bases. The V and J ends lost 4 bases and 0 bases, in that order; junction bases with no gene match: 9. The germline gives CDR1 SGHVS, CDR2 FQNEAQ. This CDR3 is 17 amino acids long. The CDR3 sequence: CASSSPGQWGSGNTIYF. For the CDR3, the DNA is TGTGCCAGCAGCTCCCCGGGACAGTGGGGCTCTGGAAACACCATATATTTT.

The chain uses TRBV29-1 and TRBJ1-2; weak D call: TRBD1 (5 bases). V gave up 2 bases and J gave up 8 bases, with 21 bases separating them. CDR1 SQVTM and CDR2 ANQGSEA come from the germline V gene. The CDR3 length is 15 residues. The DNA of the CDR3 is TGCAGCGTTGAACCGCGAGACCCAGGGTCGGTGGGCTACACCTTC. Its protein is CSVEPRDPGSVGYTF.

The rearrangement uses TRBV11-1 and TRBJ2-5; TRBD1 aligns across 8 bases. Judging by the DNA end, TRBJ2-7 fits better; the J call may be wrong. CDR1 and CDR2 from the germline V gene are SGHAT and FQDESV (reference sequence). This CDR3 has 14 residues. For the CDR3, the DNA is TGTGCCAGCAGCTCGACAGGGGACCCCTACGAGCAGTACTTC. This translates into CASSSTGDPYEQYF.

V gene TRBV14 combines with J gene TRBJ2-1; 9 bases line up with TRBD2. The CDR3 consists of 17 residues. V shed 0 bases and J 13 bases; nucleotides not matched to a gene: 16. Germline V gives CDR1 SGHDN, CDR2 FVKESK. DNA of the CDR3: TGTGCCAGCAGCCAAGAAACCCTCGTGTTTTCGGGACTAGCCCAGTTCTTC. This encodes CASSQETLVFSGLAQFF.

The chain uses TRBV2 and TRBJ2-7; the match to TRBD2 covers 8 bases. The CDR3 is made up of 15 amino acids. Germline V gene lookup returns CDR1 SNHLY and CDR2 FYNNEI. Trimming took 6 bases from V and 0 from J; bases not matched to a gene: 7. CDR3 nucleotides: TGTGCCAGCAGCCCTTTGGCGGGAGGCTCCTACGAGCAGTACTTC. This gives the protein CASSPLAGGSYEQYF.

This clone was recorded a few times. The rearrangement links TRBV20-1 to TRBJ2-7; D not resolved. CDR3 length: 10 amino acids. Germline V gene lookup returns CDR1 DFQATT and CDR2 SNEGSKA (reference sequence). Trimming removed 3 bases from V and 4 bases from J, with 4 bases in between. CDR3 coding DNA: TGCAGTGCTAGGAGGTACGAGCAGTACTTC. It specifies CSARRYEQYF.

The chain uses TRBV28 and TRBJ1-2, with 10 positions matching TRBD1. CDR3 size: 14 residues. The V and J ends lost 10 bases and 3 bases, in that order; junction bases with no gene match: 8. Germline V lookup: CDR1 MDHEN, CDR2 SYDVKM. The chain's CDR3 is CAIHTTGGDYGYTF. CDR3 bases: TGTGCCATACATACGACAGGGGGCGACTATGGCTACACCTTC.

This chain connects TRBV2 to TRBJ1-6; 9 bases map to TRBD1. The V and J ends lost 6 bases and 9 bases, in that order; junction bases with no gene match: 6. Germline CDR1 is SNHLY and CDR2 is FYNNEI. The CDR3 consists of 14 residues. The CDR3 DNA follows: TGTGCCAGCAGGCCGGACAGGGGTGGTTCACCCCTCCACTTT. Amino acids: CASRPDRGGSPLHF. The variable domain in full, with the rest retrieved from reference TRBV2 and TRBJ1-6, is EPEVTQTPSHQVTQMGQEVILRCVPISNHLYFYWYRQILGQKVEFLVSFYNNEISEKSEIFDDQFSVERPDGSNFTLKIRSTKLEDSAMYFCASRPDRGGSPLHFGNGTRLTVT.

The chain has TRBV4-3 and TRBJ1-5, with a possible D match to TRBD1 (5 bases). There are 14 residues in the CDR3. Trimming removed 0 bases from V and 11 bases from J, with 14 bases in between. From germline, CDR1 is LGHNA and CDR2 YSLEER. The CDR3 reads CASSQDRDGGTQHF. The CDR3 DNA reads TGCGCCAGCAGCCAAGATCGGGACGGAGGGACCCAGCATTTT.

The chain is built from TRBV15 and TRBJ2-5; a weak D match, TRBD2 (6 bases). V lost 0 bases and J lost 5, with 19 bases in between. This CDR3 has 17 residues. Germline values: CDR1 LNHNV, CDR2 YYDKDF (reference sequence). In nucleotides, the CDR3 is TGTGCCACCAGCAGAGATCCCGCGGGGCTGGGCGTGGAGACCCAGTACTTC. Translation gives CATSRDPAGLGVETQYF.

The rearrangement joins TRBV25-1 to TRBJ2-1; D might be TRBD1 or TRBD2, each matching 5 bases. CDR3 size: 18 residues. The V and J ends lost 1 base and 6 bases respectively, with 22 bases between them. Germline CDR1 is MGHDK and CDR2 is SYGVNS. CDR3 residues: CASSELGPQGVLFNEQFF. The CDR3 DNA reads as TGTGCCAGCAGTGAATTGGGGCCCCAGGGAGTCCTATTCAATGAGCAGTTCTTC.